This T cell receptor (beta chain) was retrieved from a study of shared clonotypes between healthy human individuals. In the study overall: Aged 18 to 49, the donors were a couple of women and a few men.

Participating donors were healthy, HIV-negative adults free of recent acute infections or vaccinations. Using immunoSEQ multiplex PCR, the repertoire was profiled, and TCRdb retains in-frame clones only, with some absent. The table has 2.3 million or so clones, just over 90% seen once. The CDR3 length is 14 residues. CDR1 MNHNY and CDR2 SVGAGI come from the germline V gene (reference sequence). The J segment lost 4 bases and the V segment lost 2 bases, leaving 4 bases of the junction unmatched. Study results and limitations: The study found roughly 5% of naive CD4 clonotypes shared across several donors. Generally, estimated richness proved larger in naive subsets than it did in memory subsets.

With regard to this clone: No antigen is known for it.

The chain combines TRBV6-6 with TRBJ2-7; 8 nucleotides agree with TRBD1. The sample was naive CD4+ T cells from PBMCs. Subset defined: CD45RA+ positively selected. This TCR derives from a man aged 18 to 30 in good health. Some clones in this sample may be carry-over from other donors' samples. This CDR3 is CASSYGRGLYEQYF. CDR3 sequence (DNA): TGTGCCAGCAGTTACGGCAGGGGGCTATACGAGCAGTACTTC.